The 4 T cell receptor beta chains below come from one sample, sequenced in a study of blood T cell repertoires in COVID-19. Method: immunoSEQ multiplex PCR; TCRdb's copy keeps in-frame clones and lacks some. This sample has 95,000 to 150,000 clones, with 75% to 85% found just once. The sequencing sample was made of peripheral blood. All receptors come from a woman aged 50 to 60 with acute or convalescent COVID-19.

The rearrangement links TRBV5-4 to TRBJ2-3, with TRBD2 identical over 8 bases. This CDR3 region has 15 residues. The J segment lost 4 bases and the V segment lost 2 bases, leaving 6 bases of the junction unmatched. Looked up from germline, CDR1 is SGHNT and CDR2 is YYREEE (reference sequence). The CDR3 spells CASSLRAGVSDTQYF. CDR3 nucleotide sequence: TGTGCCAGCAGCTTAAGAGCGGGAGTCTCAGATACGCAGTATTTT.

Many counts were recorded for this clone. The genes are TRBV2 and TRBJ1-5; no clear D gene. This CDR3 is 13 amino acids long. CDR1 SNHLY and CDR2 FYNNEI come from the germline V gene. Deletions cut 6 bases from V and 7 bases from J, with 13 bases between. CDR3: CASRREGRQPQHF. The CDR3 region has the DNA TGTGCCAGCAGGAGGGAGGGTCGGCAGCCCCAGCATTTT. The whole variable domain, filled in from reference TRBV2 and TRBJ1-5, reads EPEVTQTPSHQVTQMGQEVILRCVPISNHLYFYWYRQILGQKVEFLVSFYNNEISEKSEIFDDQFSVERPDGSNFTLKIRSTKLEDSAMYFCASRREGRQPQHFGDGTRLSIL.

The CDR3 DNA reads TGTGCCAGTATGGGACTAGCGGGGGGCCATGAGCAGTTCTTC. Its protein product is CASMGLAGGHEQFF. The rearrangement joins TRBV19 to TRBJ2-1; the match to TRBD2 covers 15 bases. Germline trimming cut 7 bases from V and 8 bases from J; bases unmatched to any gene: 3. CDR3 length equals 14 residues. Looked up from germline, CDR1 is LNHDA and CDR2 is SQIVND (reference sequence).

The J gene is TRBJ1-2, the V gene TRBV2; D perhaps matches TRBD1 (6 bases). The germline V gene has CDR1 SNHLY and CDR2 FYNNEI. CDR3 size: 13 residues. The germline V and J ends were trimmed by 5 bases and 5 bases, with 12 bases remaining between them. Here the CDR3 DNA reads TGTGCCAGCAGTCTGGACAGTACTTATGGCTACACCTTC. It yields the protein CASSLDSTYGYTF.